This note documents a single TCR beta chain sequence. Antigen unknown. Sequencing used immunoSEQ multiplex PCR; TCRdb keeps in-frame clones, though not all of them. The data show some 130,000 clones, 70% to 90% seen once. With 9 bases removed from V and 4 bases from J, the gap between germline ends came to 16 bases. CDR3 length equals 14 residues. Germline-derived CDR1 and CDR2 are MNHEY and SMNVEV (reference sequence). The data stem from a study of cytotoxic CD8 clonotypes in ibrutinib-treated CLL. About the study: Partial responders roughly 25, complete 2; around twelve progressed and roughly 15 stayed in remission by median about 5.5 years. General study results and limits: Contraction or stability on treatment was seen for public clonotypes, which were uncommon. In sustained-remission versus progressing patients, sampling times differed.

The receptor was isolated from a human donor with chronic lymphocytic leukemia. This chain joins TRBV27 and TRBJ2-4; tentative D call: TRBD1 (6 bases). The sample in question was PBMCs, obtained after 24 months of ibrutinib treatment. The CDR3 DNA is TGTGCCAGACCGGGACACGGGCGAAAAAACATTCAGTACTTC. Protein sequence: CARPGHGRKNIQYF.